These 19 T cell receptor beta chains came from one sample sequenced in a study of blood T cell repertoires in COVID-19. Generated by immunoSEQ multiplex PCR, the TCRdb table keeps only in-frame clones and is missing some. Among 200,000 to 250,000 clones listed, around nine tenths were seen once. Sequencing was carried out using peripheral blood. These receptors all stem from a woman aged 55-70 years with acute or convalescent COVID-19.

V and J are TRBV7-2 and TRBJ1-1; D not resolved. The CDR3 sequence is 14 residues long. From germline, CDR1 is SGHTA and CDR2 FQGNSA. V gave up 1 base and J gave up 5 bases, with 11 bases separating them. CDR3 DNA: TGTGCCAGCAGCTTAGGGCAGGCCAGAACTGAAGCTTTCTTT. Protein product: CASSLGQARTEAFF.

This sequence joins TRBV24-1 and TRBJ2-7; 10 positions agree with TRBD2. Germline V gene lookup returns CDR1 KGHDR and CDR2 SFDVKD. V shed 8 bases and J 6 bases; nucleotides not matched to a gene: 12. There are 15 residues in the CDR3. CDR3 protein: CATTRLAGVPPEQYF. The CDR3 coding sequence is TGTGCCACCACCCGTCTAGCGGGGGTCCCACCCGAGCAGTACTTC.

The rearrangement joins TRBV4-2 to TRBJ2-3; TRBD2 matches 12 bases. Unmatched junction bases numbered 8, after V lost 0 bases and J lost 7 bases. The CDR3 is 17 residues long. Germline V gene lookup returns CDR1 LGHNA and CDR2 YNFKEQ. CDR3: CASSQDLRTSGVNTQYF. Here the CDR3 DNA reads TGTGCCAGCAGCCAAGATCTCAGGACTAGCGGGGTGAATACGCAGTATTTT.

This clone was seen only once. V usage is TRBV9 and J usage is TRBJ1-4; tentatively, D is TRBD1 (6 bases). Between the trimmed V and J ends, which lost 4 bases and 11 bases, there was a span of 18 bases. The CDR3 runs to 14 residues. CDR1 and CDR2 from the germline V gene are SGDLS and YYNGEE. CDR3 amino acids: CASSSNRRQGKLFF. The CDR3 DNA reads TGTGCCAGCAGCTCCAACAGGAGGCAGGGGAAACTGTTTTTT.

The V call is TRBV27, the J call TRBJ2-7; 9 positions match TRBD1. Germline-derived CDR1 and CDR2 are MNHEY and SMNVEV (reference sequence). There are 14 residues in the CDR3. The J segment lost 3 bases and the V segment lost 5 bases, leaving 5 bases of the junction unmatched. Here the CDR3 DNA reads TGTGCCAGCAGTGTATGGGACAGGGTCTACGAGCAGTACTTC. It codes for CASSVWDRVYEQYF.

This clone appeared a few times. V is TRBV6-2 or TRBV6-3 and J is TRBJ2-6, with D possibly matching TRBD1 (6 bases). Trimming cost V 6 bases and J 0 bases, with 18 bases left between them. Germline-derived CDR1 and CDR2 are MNHEY and SVGEGT. The CDR3 length is 18 residues. The CDR3 region is CASSQRQATNSGANVLTF. The CDR3, as DNA: TGTGCCAGCAGCCAAAGACAGGCTACTAACTCTGGGGCCAACGTCCTGACTTTC.

The genes are TRBV19 and TRBJ1-3; a weak D match, TRBD1 (6 bases). CDR1 LNHDA and CDR2 SQIVND come from the germline V gene (reference sequence). V lost 8 bases, J lost 2 bases, and 13 bases lay in between. There are 14 residues in the CDR3. This CDR3 reads CASEGGATGNTIYF. As DNA, the CDR3 is TGTGCCAGTGAAGGGGGGGCAACTGGAAACACCATATATTTT.

This chain connects TRBV28 to TRBJ1-6, with D uncertain. With 5 bases removed from V and 4 bases from J, the gap between germline ends came to 9 bases. This CDR3 has 14 amino acids. Germline CDR1 reads MDHEN; CDR2 reads SYDVKM. The chain's CDR3 is CASSTIPYNSPLHF. In DNA form, the CDR3 reads TGTGCCAGCAGTACAATTCCTTATAATTCACCCCTCCACTTT.

This chain uses TRBV18 with TRBJ2-7, with D possibly matching TRBD2 (6 bases). The CDR3 has 14 amino acids. Germline-derived CDR1 and CDR2 are KGHSH and LQKENI. V was pared by 3 bases and J by 3 bases, with 12 bases between. CDR3: CASSPSGSDYEQYF. The CDR3 coding sequence is TGTGCCAGCTCACCGAGCGGGTCGGACTACGAGCAGTACTTC.

A single count supports this clone. This chain uses TRBV3-1 (or the pseudogene TRBV3-2) with TRBJ2-3; tentative D call: TRBD1 (5 bases). Per germline, CDR1 LGHDT and CDR2 YNNKEL (reference sequence). Trimming removed 0 bases at V and 3 bases at J, with 28 bases between. This CDR3 contains 21 residues. The CDR3 region is CASSQEEQVPRTQSQTDTQYF. Written as DNA, the CDR3 is TGTGCCAGCAGCCAAGAGGAACAGGTCCCTCGTACACAATCCCAGACAGATACGCAGTATTTT.

The chain is built from TRBV7-6 and TRBJ2-7; 7 bases line up with TRBD1. From germline, CDR1 is SGHVS and CDR2 FNYEAQ. The CDR3 is made up of 15 amino acids. V lost 1 base to trimming and J lost 6 bases; unmatched junction nucleotides: 9. Here the CDR3 reads CASSLVGTGVAEQYF. CDR3 sequence (DNA): TGTGCCAGCAGCTTAGTAGGTACAGGGGTAGCCGAGCAGTACTTC. The variable domain in full, completed from reference TRBV7-6 and TRBJ2-7, reads GAGVSQSPRYKVTKRGQDVALRCDPISGHVSLYWYRQALGQGPEFLTYFNYEAQQDKSGLPNDRFSAERPEGSISTLTIQRTEQRDSAMYRCASSLVGTGVAEQYFGPGTRLTVT.

The chain couples TRBV29-1 to TRBJ1-1; D is unresolved. This CDR3 comprises 13 residues. Trimming shortened V by 7 bases and J by 1 base, and 13 bases separated the two germline ends. CDR1 is SQVTM, CDR2 ANQGSEA, per germline. CDR3 region: CSALRAGNTEAFF. In DNA form, the CDR3 reads TGCAGCGCCCTGAGGGCCGGGAACACTGAAGCTTTCTTT.

The chain is built from TRBV21-1 and TRBJ1-1; TRBD1, as called in the table, went unchecked against the DNA. TRBV21-1 is marked as a pseudogene. CDR3 length: 15 amino acids. In nucleotides, the CDR3 is TGTGCCAGCAGCAAAGCCGGGACAGGGCGCACTGAAGCTTTCTTT. This translates into CASSKAGTGRTEAFF.

The rearrangement joins TRBV30 to TRBJ2-2; 12 positions match TRBD1. The V and J ends lost 4 bases and 5 bases, in that order; junction bases with no gene match: 8. The V gene's germline CDR1 is GTSNPN and CDR2 SVGIG (reference sequence). The CDR3 consists of 16 residues. Here the CDR3 reads CAWKGGTGGLTGELFF. As DNA, the CDR3 is TGTGCCTGGAAGGGAGGGACAGGGGGCCTGACCGGGGAGCTGTTTTTT.

V is TRBV14 and J is TRBJ1-1; TRBD1 might be the D (5 bases). The CDR3 totals 19 residues. Trimming left V 1 base short and J 5 bases short, with 26 bases between. Germline lookup yields CDR1 SGHDN and CDR2 FVKESK. CDR3 DNA: TGTGCCAGCAGCCAAGCCTCTTTAGGGTATCGCGTGAAGGGGACTGAAGCTTTCTTT. Translated: CASSQASLGYRVKGTEAFF. Together with reference TRBV14 and TRBJ1-1, the CDR3 gives the full variable domain: EAGVTQFPSHSVIEKGQTVTLRCDPISGHDNLYWYRRVMGKEIKFLLHFVKESKQDESGMPNNRFLAERTGGTYSTLKVQPAELEDSGVYFCASSQASLGYRVKGTEAFFGQGTRLTVV.

The chain carries TRBV19 and TRBJ2-7, with TRBD1 identical over 10 bases. CDR3 size: 14 residues. CDR1 and CDR2 (germline): LNHDA, SQIVND (reference sequence). J was trimmed by 6 bases and V by 3 bases; bases with no gene match: 5. The chain's CDR3 is CASSIDRGPGEQYF. The CDR3 nucleotides read TGTGCCAGTAGTATCGACAGGGGGCCGGGCGAGCAGTACTTC.

This sequence joins TRBV19 and TRBJ1-4, with unresolved D. Between the trimmed V and J ends, which lost 5 bases and 6 bases, there was a span of 4 bases. The length of the CDR3 is 11 residues. Germline CDR1 LNHDA, CDR2 SQIVND (reference sequence). CDR3 amino acids: CASSHYEKLFF. The CDR3 DNA reads as TGTGCCAGTAGTCATTATGAAAAACTGTTTTTT.

This clone was seen only a few times. The chain has TRBV27 and TRBJ1-1; TRBD1 agrees at 8 bases. V shed 6 bases and J 0 bases; nucleotides not matched to a gene: 6. The CDR3 is made up of 15 amino acids. Germline V gene sequence: CDR1 MNHEY, CDR2 SMNVEV (reference sequence). CDR3 sequence (DNA): TGTGCCAGCAGCACCCGACAGGGGATGAACACTGAAGCTTTCTTT. This encodes CASSTRQGMNTEAFF.

This sequence joins TRBV7-2 and TRBJ2-5; no firm D call. CDR1 is SGHTA, CDR2 FQGNSA, per germline. Trimming pared 0 bases from V and 4 bases from J, leaving 9 bases between. The CDR3 runs to 14 residues. The CDR3 here is CASSLALRAETQYF. Written as DNA, the CDR3 is TGTGCCAGCAGCTTAGCGTTGCGCGCAGAGACCCAGTACTTC.